This T cell receptor (beta chain) was observed in a study of blood T cells in healthy people across ages. Study-level information: About one barcoded beta molecule per two T cells was captured by template switching.

Regarding this clonotype: One end of the junction fails to match germline, which may point to a read error.

A minimum of 6 micrograms of total RNA was extracted per sample. The second PCR ran about 6 to 12 cycles with a sample-barcoded 5' primer and J-beta primers. A template-switch adaptor that had 12 random nucleotides put a tag on each cDNA molecule. TCRdb ran MiXCR on the 5' RACE reads and lists one entry per CDR3 protein. The table shows about 1.8 million distinct CDR3 sequences, with about 49% occurring only once. Germline assignment: CDR1 DFQATT and CDR2 SNEGSKA (reference sequence). The CDR3 is 12 amino acids. This receptor was obtained from a woman in her forties in good health. The chain has TRBV20-1 and TRBJ2-7; D is possibly TRBD1 or TRBD2 (5 bases each). The specimen sequenced was blood. CDR3 region: CRARGDLYEQYF. The CDR3 DNA follows: TGCAGGGCTAGAGGGGACCTCTACGAGCAGTACTTC.